These 7 T cell receptor beta chains were all obtained from the same sample, sequenced in a study of T cell changes during pregnancy in multiple sclerosis. Measured with immunoSEQ multiplex PCR; TCRdb has only the in-frame clones, and not every one. The data show some 110,000 clones, 92% seen once. The sample was peripheral blood, taken in the third trimester of pregnancy. The receptors were sampled from a female donor with multiple sclerosis, enrolled in a pregnancy study.

The chain combines TRBV10-3 with TRBJ1-4, with a possible D match to TRBD1 (6 bases). Trimming shortened V by 5 bases and J by 3 bases, and 16 bases separated the two germline ends. This CDR3 has 16 residues. CDR1 is ENHRY, CDR2 SYGVKD, per germline. CDR3 loop: CAISTADRTANEKLFF. In DNA form, the CDR3 reads TGTGCCATCAGTACAGCCGACAGGACGGCTAATGAAAAACTGTTTTTT.

The V call is TRBV28, the J call TRBJ2-1, with D possibly being TRBD2 (6 bases). The CDR3 is 13 amino acids. Germline CDR1 and CDR2: MDHEN and SYDVKM. V was pared by 2 bases and J by 6 bases, with 8 bases between. CDR3 residues: CASSLLARNEQFF. Written as DNA, the CDR3 is TGTGCCAGCAGTTTACTAGCGCGCAATGAGCAGTTCTTC.

This clone was detected once. In DNA form, the CDR3 reads TGTGCCTGGGCAACAGGGCGCAAGAACACTGAAGCTTTCTTT. Translated, it gives CAWATGRKNTEAFF. The chain is built from TRBV30 and TRBJ1-1; weak D call: TRBD1 (6 bases). CDR3 length: 14 amino acids. Trimming took off 5 bases at V and 1 base at J, with 14 bases between the two ends. Germline V gene sequence: CDR1 GTSNPN, CDR2 SVGIG (reference sequence).

The chain recombines TRBV28 with TRBJ2-2; 12 bases match TRBD1. Germline V CDR1 and CDR2: MDHEN, SYDVKM. The CDR3 spans 15 residues. With V trimmed by 5 bases and J by 7 bases, 5 bases remained unmatched. CDR3 bases: TGTGCCAGCAGTACCGGGACAGGGGGCCACGGGGAGCTGTTTTTT. It translates to CASSTGTGGHGELFF.

This clone was seen a single time. The CDR3 protein is CASSLATTVGQYF. CDR3 DNA: TGTGCCAGCAGCTTAGCCACGACAGTAGGGCAGTACTTC. The chain employs TRBV11-2 and TRBJ2-7; D possibly corresponds to TRBD1 (5 bases). The germline V gene has CDR1 SGHAT and CDR2 FQNNGV. CDR3 length: 13 amino acids. Trimming took off 1 base at V and 9 bases at J, with 13 bases between the two ends.

J is TRBJ2-3 and V is TRBV19; 7 bases align to TRBD2. CDR3 length: 16 residues. The germline gives CDR1 LNHDA, CDR2 SQIVND (reference sequence). V dropped 3 bases and J dropped 2; count of bases not matched to a gene: 8. CDR3 region: CASSIRASGNTDTQYF. DNA for the CDR3: TGTGCCAGTAGTATTAGAGCTAGCGGAAACACAGATACGCAGTATTTT.

This rearrangement joins TRBV18 to TRBJ2-2, with 7 bases fitting TRBD1. The CDR3 sequence is 18 residues long. The germline gives CDR1 KGHSH, CDR2 LQKENI. V was clipped by 5 bases and J by 0 bases; unmatched bases: 12. The DNA for the CDR3 is TGTGCCAGCTCATCCACAACAGGGGCCCACTCGAACACCGGGGAGCTGTTTTTT. Amino acid sequence: CASSSTTGAHSNTGELFF.